Shown below are 23 T cell receptor beta chains from a single sample sequenced in a study of PD-L1 blockade in urothelial cancer. Here immunoSEQ multiplex PCR was the method, and the copy in TCRdb shows in-frame clones only, minus some. The profile shows about 80,000 clones, 75% to 90% of them singletons. The material was PBMCs, obtained around atezolizumab (anti-PD-L1) treatment. The receptors derive from a woman in her 70s with urothelial cancer.

V gene TRBV11-2 combines with J gene TRBJ2-7; TRBD1 is a possible D gene (5 bases). The CDR3 has 14 amino acids. Germline CDR1 and CDR2: SGHAT and FQNNGV. V was cut by 2 bases and J by 4 bases, with 12 bases left in between. Written as DNA, the CDR3 is TGTGCCAGCAGCTTACAGGGTATTACTTACGAGCAGTACTTC. Protein product: CASSLQGITYEQYF.

V usage is TRBV4-1 and J usage is TRBJ2-7; 9 bases are a match to TRBD1. V was clipped by 2 bases and J by 3 bases; unmatched bases: 2. CDR1 is MGHRA, CDR2 YSYEKL, per germline. The CDR3 covers 14 residues. CDR3 residues: CASSQRTGVYEQYF. CDR3 sequence (DNA): TGCGCCAGCAGCCAACGGACAGGGGTCTACGAGCAGTACTTC.

V is TRBV28 and J is TRBJ2-1; 10 bases agree with TRBD2. Germline trimming cut 7 bases from V and 6 bases from J; bases unmatched to any gene: 9. Germline lookup yields CDR1 MDHEN and CDR2 SYDVKM. This CDR3 has 15 amino acids. The CDR3 nucleotides read TGTGCCAGCACTACGCGACTAGCGGGTATCAATGAGCAGTTCTTC. This encodes CASTTRLAGINEQFF.

V gene TRBV7-9 combines with J gene TRBJ2-7; D is perhaps TRBD1 (8 bases). The CDR3 has 15 residues. The V and J ends lost 0 bases and 3 bases respectively, with 12 bases between them. CDR1 is SEHNR and CDR2 is FQNEAQ in the germline V gene (reference sequence). CDR3 in DNA: TGTGCCAGCAGCTTAGCGCGGGGGACAGGCTACGAGCAGTACTTC. This codes for CASSLARGTGYEQYF. Combining the CDR3 with reference TRBV7-9 and TRBJ2-7 gives the whole variable domain DTGVSQNPRHKITKRGQNVTFRCDPISEHNRLYWYRQTLGQGPEFLTYFQNEAQLEKSRLLSDRFSAERPKGSFSTLEIQRTEQGDSAMYLCASSLARGTGYEQYFGPGTRLTVT.

V gene TRBV6-5 combines with J gene TRBJ1-6; D is unclear. This CDR3 contains 15 residues. V was cut by 6 bases and J by 1 base, with 10 bases left in between. Germline CDR1 is MNHEY and CDR2 is SVGAGI. Here the CDR3 reads CASSPQWSYNSPLHF. CDR3 DNA: TGTGCCAGCAGCCCCCAGTGGTCCTATAATTCACCCCTCCACTTT.

This clone was recorded a few times. The chain joins TRBV19 to TRBJ2-1, with 8 bases matching TRBD2. Germline lookup yields CDR1 LNHDA and CDR2 SQIVND (reference sequence). The CDR3 covers 15 residues. J was trimmed by 0 bases and V by 7 bases; bases with no gene match: 5. The CDR3 here is CASTRGVSSYNEQFF. The CDR3 nucleotides read TGTGCCAGTACGCGGGGGGTTAGCTCCTACAATGAGCAGTTCTTC. Complete variable domain (other parts from reference TRBV19 and TRBJ2-1): DGGITQSPKYLFRKEGQNVTLSCEQNLNHDAMYWYRQDPGQGLRLIYYSQIVNDFQKGDIAEGYSVSREKKESFPLTVTSAQKNPTAFYLCASTRGVSSYNEQFFGPGTRLTVL.

The rearrangement links TRBV7-2 to TRBJ1-2; D gene unclear. Trimming took 2 bases from V and 3 from J, leaving 13 bases between them. The CDR3 has 15 amino acids. The germline V gene encodes CDR1 SGHTA and CDR2 FQGNSA. The CDR3 nucleotides are TGTGCCAGCAGCTTAAGAGGCCCGATGGACTATGGCTACACCTTC. It specifies CASSLRGPMDYGYTF.

J is TRBJ1-5 and V is TRBV28; 7 bases agree with TRBD1. CDR1 is MDHEN, CDR2 SYDVKM, per germline. V was clipped by 3 bases and J by 4 bases; unmatched bases: 3. The CDR3 sequence is 14 residues long. The CDR3 sequence is CASSLGQLNQPQHF. The CDR3 coding sequence is TGTGCCAGCAGTTTGGGACAGCTTAATCAGCCCCAGCATTTT.

J is TRBJ2-7 and V is TRBV30; D is uncertain. Germline CDR1 reads GTSNPN; CDR2 reads SVGIG (reference sequence). V shed 0 bases and J shed 5 bases, with 14 bases lying between them. The CDR3 extends over 14 amino acids. The CDR3 loop is CAWSVRRIGDEQYF. The CDR3 region has the DNA TGTGCCTGGAGTGTACGGAGAATTGGCGACGAGCAGTACTTC.

The gene calls are TRBV28 and TRBJ1-4, with TRBD1 identical over 9 bases. V trimming: 5 bases; J trimming: 3 bases; junction bases outside the gene matches: 7. CDR1 and CDR2 (germline): MDHEN, SYDVKM. The CDR3 runs to 16 residues. The chain's CDR3 is CASSTGTGLANEKLFF. In DNA form, the CDR3 reads TGTGCCAGCAGTACCGGGACAGGGTTGGCTAATGAAAAACTGTTTTTT.

V gene TRBV7-3 combines with J gene TRBJ2-7; 12 nucleotides match TRBD2. From germline, CDR1 is SGHTA and CDR2 FQGTGA. The CDR3 consists of 15 residues. Germline trimming cut 5 bases from V and 4 bases from J; bases unmatched to any gene: 6. This CDR3 is CASSTASGRGYEQYF. CDR3 DNA: TGTGCCAGCAGCACCGCTAGCGGGAGGGGGTACGAGCAGTACTTC.

CDR3 in amino acids: CASSLGLAEVPGELFF. The DNA for the CDR3 is TGTGCCAGCAGCTTAGGACTAGCGGAGGTCCCCGGGGAGCTGTTTTTT. The V call is TRBV5-6, the J call TRBJ2-2, with 10 nucleotides matching TRBD2. With 2 bases clipped from V and 6 bases from J, the junction kept 7 bases outside the gene matches. The CDR3 spans 16 residues. CDR1 SGHDT and CDR2 YYEEEE come from the germline V gene.

The chain employs TRBV5-3 and TRBJ1-2; 12 bases fit TRBD1. TRBV5-3 is identified as an open reading frame with a role that is uncertain. The trim removed 3 bases at V and 5 bases at J, leaving 14 bases unmatched. The CDR3 contains 18 residues. CDR3 sequence reads: CARSYGLPGQGAGYGYTF. CDR3 DNA: TGTGCCAGAAGCTACGGCCTACCGGGACAGGGGGCAGGGTATGGCTACACCTTC.

The gene calls are TRBV7-9 and TRBJ2-2; D perhaps matches TRBD1 (6 bases). There are 14 residues in the CDR3. V shed 6 bases and J shed 1 base, with 9 bases lying between them. Germline V gene sequence: CDR1 SEHNR, CDR2 FQNEAQ (reference sequence). CDR3 in DNA: TGTGCCAGCAGATCGACAGGGAACACCGGGGAGCTGTTTTTT. Translating gives CASRSTGNTGELFF.

This clone has a single count. The V gene is TRBV9, the J gene TRBJ2-7; 7 bases align to TRBD1. The trim removed 7 bases at V and 2 bases at J, leaving 6 bases unmatched. The CDR3 has 13 amino acids. Germline V gene sequence: CDR1 SGDLS, CDR2 YYNGEE. CDR3 sequence: CASGPTGTYEQYF. The CDR3 nucleotides are TGTGCCAGCGGCCCGACAGGGACCTACGAGCAGTACTTC.

On this clone itself: In the same sample, other DNA sequences code for this CDR3. The chain links TRBV5-1 to TRBJ1-3; D unresolved. CDR1 and CDR2 from the germline V gene are SGHRS and YFSETQ. CDR3 length: 14 residues. The ends were cut back, 0 bases at V and 4 bases at J, with 8 bases in the middle. The CDR3 nucleotides are TGCGCCAGCAGCTTGGATATGTCCGGAAACACCATATATTTT. Its protein product is CASSLDMSGNTIYF.

In this sample, this clone turned up a few times. This sequence joins TRBV27 and TRBJ2-5; TRBD2 matches 7 bases. The CDR3 is 14 amino acids. From germline, CDR1 is MNHEY and CDR2 SMNVEV (reference sequence). V dropped 7 bases and J dropped 5; count of bases not matched to a gene: 10. CDR3 coding DNA: TGTGCCAGCACCCCCGGGGGGAGGTTGGAGACCCAGTACTTC. This gives the protein CASTPGGRLETQYF.

The V gene is TRBV9, the J gene TRBJ1-3; the match to TRBD1 covers 7 bases. With V trimmed by 4 bases and J by 4 bases, 14 bases remained unmatched. Looked up from germline, CDR1 is SGDLS and CDR2 is YYNGEE. The CDR3 runs 17 residues. The CDR3 DNA reads as TGTGCCAGCAGCCCGCGGGACAGACCCGGGGCCGGAAACACCATATATTTT. Translated: CASSPRDRPGAGNTIYF. The variable domain in full, with the rest retrieved from reference TRBV9 and TRBJ1-3, is DSGVTQTPKHLITATGQRVTLRCSPRSGDLSVYWYQQSLDQGLQFLIQYYNGEERAKGNILERFSAQQFPDLHSELNLSSLELGDSALYFCASSPRDRPGAGNTIYFGEGSWLTVV.

The chain employs TRBV6-6 and TRBJ2-7; 9 nucleotides match TRBD1. The V and J ends lost 4 bases and 2 bases, in that order; junction bases with no gene match: 3. The CDR3 sequence is 14 residues long. Per germline, CDR1 MNHNY and CDR2 SVGAGI (reference sequence). CDR3 residues: CASSSGTGTYEQYF. CDR3 sequence (DNA): TGTGCCAGCAGTTCAGGGACAGGGACCTACGAGCAGTACTTC.

The V and J genes are TRBV7-9 and TRBJ2-2, with D perhaps TRBD2 (5 bases). The CDR3 consists of 18 residues. Trimming left V 5 bases short and J 0 bases short, with 19 bases between. The V gene's germline CDR1 is SEHNR and CDR2 FQNEAQ (reference sequence). Here the CDR3 DNA reads TGTGCCAGCAGCCCTCTAGTACTAGTTAGTTCGAACACCGGGGAGCTGTTTTTT. Translated: CASSPLVLVSSNTGELFF.

The chain links TRBV19 to TRBJ2-3, with 8 nucleotides matching TRBD1. The CDR3 totals 20 residues. The germline gives CDR1 LNHDA, CDR2 SQIVND (reference sequence). After removal of 7 bases from V and 1 base from J, the junction contained 22 bases not matched to a gene. DNA for the CDR3: TGTGCCAGTACTCCCCTGGGGGGACAGGCGGCCTCCGGGGGCACAGATACGCAGTATTTT. The encoded protein is CASTPLGGQAASGGTDTQYF.

This clone was found a few times. The chain recombines TRBV6-5 with TRBJ2-3; D possibly corresponds to TRBD2 (5 bases). There are 15 residues in the CDR3. V was trimmed by 8 bases and J by 0 bases, leaving 15 bases between them. The germline CDR1 and CDR2 sequences are MNHEY and SVGAGI. CDR3 nucleotide sequence: TGTGCCAGCCGACCTCGGGGTACTAGCACAGATACGCAGTATTTT. Its protein product is CASRPRGTSTDTQYF.

This clone was counted between two and nine times. This chain joins TRBV19 and TRBJ2-2; 11 nucleotides line up with TRBD2. The V and J ends lost 10 bases and 1 base, in that order; junction bases with no gene match: 2. Germline-derived CDR1 and CDR2 are LNHDA and SQIVND (reference sequence). This CDR3 has 14 amino acids. In DNA, the CDR3 is TGTGCCACAGGGACTAGCGGGAACACCGGGGAGCTGTTTTTT. The encoded protein is CATGTSGNTGELFF. The entire variable domain, with the rest obtained from reference TRBV19 and TRBJ2-2, is as follows: DGGITQSPKYLFRKEGQNVTLSCEQNLNHDAMYWYRQDPGQGLRLIYYSQIVNDFQKGDIAEGYSVSREKKESFPLTVTSAQKNPTAFYLCATGTSGNTGELFFGEGSRLTVL.